Below are 25 T cell receptor beta chains sequenced from a single sample in a study of T cell responses to AZD1222 COVID-19 vaccine. Data came from immunoSEQ multiplex PCR; TCRdb stores just in-frame clones and leaves some out. The sample shows about 110,000 clones, roughly nine tenths of them seen only once. This material consisted of peripheral blood, taken on day 0 of AZD1222 vaccination. Receptors were obtained from an adult in good health.

The chain combines TRBV6-6 with TRBJ1-1, with TRBD1 matching over 7 bases. The CDR3 is 16 amino acids. Trimming removed 2 bases from V and 5 bases from J; junction bases left unmatched: 11. The germline CDR1 and CDR2 sequences are MNHNY and SVGAGI (reference sequence). The DNA for the CDR3 is TGTGCCAGCAGTTACCCAATAATCGACAGGGAGACTGAAGCTTTCTTT. This sequence encodes CASSYPIIDRETEAFF.

This rearrangement joins TRBV7-8 to TRBJ2-5; D unclear. CDR1 and CDR2 from the germline V gene are SGHVS and FQNEAQ. V gave up 1 base and J gave up 5 bases, with 8 bases separating them. The CDR3 is 13 amino acids. The CDR3 nucleotides read TGTGCCAGCAGCTTAGACTCCGGGGAGACCCAGTACTTC. Amino acids: CASSLDSGETQYF.

V is TRBV3-1 (or the pseudogene TRBV3-2) and J is TRBJ1-1; D remains unclear. The V gene lost 4 bases and the J gene lost 3 bases, with 6 bases spanning the gap. The CDR3 is made up of 12 amino acids. Germline loops: CDR1 LGHDT, CDR2 YNNKEL (reference sequence). CDR3 in amino acids: CASSPRDTEAFF. CDR3 in DNA: TGTGCCAGCAGCCCCCGGGACACTGAAGCTTTCTTT.

This sequence joins TRBV6-5 and TRBJ1-4, with D possibly matching TRBD1 (6 bases). CDR1 and CDR2 (germline): MNHEY, SVGAGI. The CDR3 runs 13 residues. The V gene lost 6 bases and the J gene lost 7 bases, with 12 bases spanning the gap. The CDR3 protein is CASSQGQGEKLFF. The CDR3 nucleotides read TGTGCCAGCAGCCAGGGGCAGGGTGAAAAACTGTTTTTT.

This rearrangement joins TRBV5-8 to TRBJ2-1; 8 bases align to TRBD1. The CDR3 spans 12 residues. Losses at the gene ends were 4 bases for V and 7 bases for J; bases not matched to a gene: 1. Looked up from germline, CDR1 is SGHTS and CDR2 is YDEGEE. The CDR3 nucleotides are TGTGCCAGCAGCGGACAGGGAAATGAGCAGTTCTTC. This encodes CASSGQGNEQFF.

The rearrangement uses TRBV4-1 and TRBJ1-3, with TRBD1 as a possible D gene (5 bases). Germline CDR1 MGHRA, CDR2 YSYEKL. The ends were cut back, 0 bases at V and 7 bases at J, with 13 bases in the middle. CDR3 size: 15 residues. CDR3 nucleotides: TGCGCCAGCAGCCAAGATCGGGGCAGAAGGAACACCATATATTTT. This translates into CASSQDRGRRNTIYF.

This rearrangement joins TRBV7-2 to TRBJ1-2; D perhaps matches TRBD1 (6 bases). There are 14 residues in the CDR3. V lost 5 bases and J 4 bases, leaving 14 bases between the germline ends. The germline V gene has CDR1 SGHTA and CDR2 FQGNSA. The CDR3 spells CASSLDRSIYGYTF. DNA of the CDR3: TGTGCCAGCAGCCTAGACAGGAGCATCTATGGCTACACCTTC.

The gene calls are TRBV24-1 and TRBJ2-7; either TRBD1 or TRBD2 may fit D (5 bases each). Deletions cut 4 bases from V and 7 bases from J, with 16 bases between. Germline V gives CDR1 KGHDR, CDR2 SFDVKD. The CDR3 has 14 residues. This CDR3 reads CATSDPGRGGEQYF. The CDR3 nucleotides read TGTGCCACCAGTGACCCCGGTCGGGGCGGAGAGCAGTACTTC.

CDR3 bases: TGTGCCAGCAGCCCTGCGGGGAGCTACGAGCAGTACTTC. Encoded protein: CASSPAGSYEQYF. The V gene is TRBV3-1 (or the pseudogene TRBV3-2), the J gene TRBJ2-7; D is possibly TRBD2 (6 bases). CDR1 and CDR2 from the germline V gene are LGHDT and YNNKEL (reference sequence). V was pared by 4 bases and J by 3 bases, with 10 bases between. The CDR3 is made up of 13 amino acids.

The chain employs TRBV11-2 and TRBJ2-1, with 8 bases lining up with TRBD1. V lost 5 bases, J lost 2 bases, and 8 bases stayed unmatched. The CDR3 runs 16 residues. Germline loops: CDR1 SGHAT, CDR2 FQNNGV. As DNA, the CDR3 is TGTGCCAGCAGCCAAATGGGACAGGCGACCTACAATGAGCAGTTCTTC. Its translation: CASSQMGQATYNEQFF.

The V and J genes are TRBV5-1 and TRBJ2-3, with 11 bases aligning to TRBD2. Trimming at V came to 0 bases and at J to 5 bases, leaving 5 bases not matched to a gene. There are 16 residues in the CDR3. CDR1 and CDR2 from the germline V gene are SGHRS and YFSETQ. The CDR3 nucleotides are TGCGCCAGCAGCTTGGGACTAGCGGGAATGGGAGATACGCAGTATTTT. As protein: CASSLGLAGMGDTQYF.

The J gene is TRBJ2-7, the V gene TRBV6-2 or TRBV6-3; 8 positions match TRBD2. Losses at the gene ends were 5 bases for V and 4 bases for J; bases not matched to a gene: 13. The germline V gene has CDR1 MNHEY and CDR2 SVGEGT. The CDR3 is made up of 16 amino acids. CDR3 loop: CASSTGPSGGGYEQYF. CDR3 DNA sequence: TGTGCCAGCAGTACTGGACCTTCGGGCGGGGGGTACGAGCAGTACTTC.

This clone was counted between two and nine times. The chain couples TRBV10-3 to TRBJ1-5; the D is unclear. CDR3 length: 13 residues. V gave up 0 bases and J gave up 4 bases, with 4 bases separating them. Germline V gene sequence: CDR1 ENHRY, CDR2 SYGVKD. CDR3 sequence reads: CAISESENQPQHF. The CDR3 bases are TGTGCCATCAGTGAGTCGGAAAATCAGCCCCAGCATTTT.

V usage is TRBV28 and J usage is TRBJ1-5, with D tentatively TRBD1 (5 bases). This CDR3 has 15 residues. Germline V lookup: CDR1 MDHEN, CDR2 SYDVKM. V lost 2 bases to trimming and J lost 3 bases, with 11 bases between them. The CDR3 DNA follows: TGTGCCAGCAGTTTACCCGACAGCTTCAATCAGCCCCAGCATTTT. Its translation is CASSLPDSFNQPQHF.

The gene calls are TRBV5-5 and TRBJ2-7; D possibly uses TRBD1 or TRBD2 (5 bases each). V was cut by 5 bases and J by 0 bases, with 9 bases left in between. The CDR3 spans 13 residues. Germline-derived CDR1 and CDR2 are SGHKS and YYEKEE (reference sequence). CDR3 in amino acids: CASSRGRSYEQYF. The CDR3 region has the DNA TGTGCCAGCAGTCGGGGCCGCTCCTACGAGCAGTACTTC.

This chain connects TRBV3-1 (or the pseudogene TRBV3-2) to TRBJ1-2; no reliable D call. This CDR3 has 12 residues. Germline V CDR1 and CDR2: LGHDT, YNNKEL (reference sequence). V lost 6 bases, J lost 1 base, and 6 bases lay in between. CDR3 protein: CASSLVNYGYTF. DNA for the CDR3: TGTGCCAGCAGTCTCGTTAACTATGGCTACACCTTC.

CDR3 protein: CASSEKPINQPQHF. The CDR3 DNA follows: TGTGCCAGCAGTGAAAAGCCTATCAATCAGCCCCAGCATTTT. The chain links TRBV6-1 to TRBJ1-5; unclear D gene. CDR3 size: 14 residues. V shed 2 bases and J shed 3 bases, with 8 bases lying between them. Germline lookup yields CDR1 MNHNS and CDR2 SASEGT.

This chain connects TRBV19 to TRBJ1-2; possible D gene TRBD1, 5 bases. In germline, CDR1 is LNHDA, CDR2 SQIVND (reference sequence). Deletions cut 3 bases from V and 5 bases from J, with 16 bases between. The CDR3 consists of 15 residues. This chain's CDR3 is CASSIGGAKGYGYTF. The CDR3 nucleotides read TGTGCCAGTAGTATCGGCGGGGCCAAGGGGTATGGCTACACCTTC.

This clone was detected only once. The CDR3 loop is CASSFDSGYGYTF. The CDR3 nucleotides read TGTGCCAGCAGCTTCGACAGCGGCTATGGCTACACCTTC. V is TRBV5-4 and J is TRBJ1-2; TRBD1 might be the D (5 bases). Germline CDR1 and CDR2: SGHNT and YYREEE (reference sequence). The CDR3 extends over 13 amino acids. V lost 2 bases and J 4 bases, leaving 9 bases between the germline ends.

The V call is TRBV28, the J call TRBJ2-5; D is perhaps TRBD1 (5 bases). The CDR3 runs to 15 residues. Germline V gene data show CDR1 as MDHEN and CDR2 as SYDVKM. The V gene lost 7 bases and the J gene lost 2 bases, with 17 bases spanning the gap. CDR3 protein: CASIPTQGSQETQYF. DNA of the CDR3: TGTGCCAGCATTCCGACGCAGGGTTCTCAAGAGACCCAGTACTTC.

This clone was observed a handful of times. The chain is built from TRBV5-4 and TRBJ1-4; 8 positions agree with TRBD1. V dropped 4 bases and J dropped 7; count of bases not matched to a gene: 9. Germline CDR1 and CDR2: SGHNT and YYREEE (reference sequence). This CDR3 has 15 residues. CDR3 DNA sequence: TGTGCCAGCAGCATTCGACAGGGGCCAAGTGAAAAACTGTTTTTT. This codes for CASSIRQGPSEKLFF.

The V and J genes are TRBV15 and TRBJ1-2; TRBD1 is a possible D gene (6 bases). CDR1 and CDR2 from the germline V gene are LNHNV and YYDKDF (reference sequence). CDR3 length: 15 amino acids. V was shortened by 0 bases and J by 4 bases, with 12 bases between the two germline ends. The CDR3 here is CATSRDRGAGYGYTF. CDR3 nucleotide sequence: TGTGCCACCAGCAGAGATCGGGGGGCTGGCTATGGCTACACCTTC.

V is TRBV6-5 and J is TRBJ2-3, with 9 nucleotides matching TRBD1. J was trimmed by 2 bases and V by 5 bases; bases with no gene match: 5. This CDR3 is 15 amino acids long. Germline V gene lookup returns CDR1 MNHEY and CDR2 SVGAGI. CDR3 in DNA: TGTGCCAGCAGTCCCGGACAGGGGTTCACAGATACGCAGTATTTT. Translating gives CASSPGQGFTDTQYF.

The chain couples TRBV15 to TRBJ1-1; no clear D. The germline V gene has CDR1 LNHNV and CDR2 YYDKDF (reference sequence). Deletions cut 3 bases from V and 2 bases from J, with 13 bases between. The CDR3 sequence is 15 residues long. CDR3 nucleotides: TGTGCCACCAGCAGGAGTGGTTTGGATAACACTGAAGCTTTCTTT. Protein: CATSRSGLDNTEAFF.

The genes are TRBV7-3 and TRBJ1-1; D uncertain. In germline, CDR1 is SGHTA, CDR2 FQGTGA. The V gene lost 10 bases and the J gene lost 7 bases, with 13 bases spanning the gap. The CDR3 is made up of 11 amino acids. This chain's CDR3 is CATYQRGEAFF. The CDR3 bases are TGTGCCACCTACCAACGGGGTGAAGCTTTCTTT.